Sequencing of this TCR beta chain was carried out in a study of naive and memory T cell subsets. General observations from the study: Naive repertoires, especially CD8, held a few larger clonotypes, possibly memory cells re-expressing CD45RA. Diversity fell and Gini index rose from naive through CM, EM, EMRA.

Germline assignment: CDR1 LGHNA and CDR2 YNFKEQ. CDR3 size: 14 residues. Trimming left V 1 base short and J 3 bases short, with 10 bases between. This clonotype came up many times. Its antigen is not identified. An equimolar mix of two oligonucleotides served as the beta constant-region primer for TRBC1 and TRBC2. Ligated cDNA was amplified by four rounds of PCR with nested alpha and beta constant-region primers and SP2. TCRdb called the UMI-ligation and nested PCR reads again in MiXCR, with one record for every CDR3 protein. The table lists approximately 90,000 distinct CDR3 sequences, around 10% of them singletons.

Sequenced sample: naive CD4+ T cells from blood. The sequence was collected from a human donor in good health. The chain has TRBV4-2 and TRBJ2-7; unclear D gene. Here the CDR3 reads CASSQGQLSYEQYF. The CDR3, as DNA: TGTGCCAGCAGCCAAGGGCAGCTGAGCTACGAGCAGTACTTC.